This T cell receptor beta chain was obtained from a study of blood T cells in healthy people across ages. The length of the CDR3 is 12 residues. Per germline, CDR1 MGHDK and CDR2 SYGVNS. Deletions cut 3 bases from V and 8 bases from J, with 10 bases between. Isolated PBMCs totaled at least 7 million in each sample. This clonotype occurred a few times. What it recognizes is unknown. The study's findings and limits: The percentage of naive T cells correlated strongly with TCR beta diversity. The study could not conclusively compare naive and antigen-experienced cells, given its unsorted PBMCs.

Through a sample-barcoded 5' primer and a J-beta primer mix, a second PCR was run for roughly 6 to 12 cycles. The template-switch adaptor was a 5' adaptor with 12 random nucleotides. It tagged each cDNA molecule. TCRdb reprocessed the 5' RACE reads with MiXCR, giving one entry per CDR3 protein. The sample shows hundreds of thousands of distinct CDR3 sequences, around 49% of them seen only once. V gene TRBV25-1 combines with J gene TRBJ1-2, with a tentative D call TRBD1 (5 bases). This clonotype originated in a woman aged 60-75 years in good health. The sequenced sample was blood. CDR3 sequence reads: CASSDRGWGYTF. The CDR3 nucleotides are TGTGCCAGCAGTGATAGGGGTTGGGGCTACACCTTC.